Listed below are T cell receptor beta chains from one sample, sequenced in a study of human T cells and chemical hapten exposure. TCRdb processed the RACE reads anew with MiXCR; each CDR3 protein has one entry. The profile shows 200,000 to 300,000 distinct CDR3 sequences, approximately 8.6% of them singletons. Sequenced material: whole blood, taken in connection with sensitization to the hapten diphenylcyclopropenone (DPC). These receptors all stem from a woman aged 40 to 49 with alopecia areata. Some clones in this sample may be carry-over from other donors' samples. Each CDR3 is given with its conserved first and last residue. D genes are given only for firm matches. Expanded clones are given a class, and other clones once, few, many or no size at all.

cdr3_aa	clone_size	v_call	j_call	d_call
CASSLSSGRDEQFF	few	TRBV7-9	TRBJ2-1	TRBD2
CASSQELAGATNTGELFF	few	TRBV4-2	TRBJ2-2	TRBD2
CATSDFPLTDSSYNEQFF	few	TRBV24-1	TRBJ2-1	.
CASSWEGNTEAFF	.	TRBV7-3	TRBJ1-1	.
CASSYSPGTNSPLHF	.	TRBV6-5	TRBJ1-6	.
CAISSFSSAYEQYF	.	TRBV10-3	TRBJ2-7	.
CASSSFHSDTQYF	few	TRBV7-3	TRBJ2-3	.
CASSRPGTRSNEQFF	many	TRBV3-1	TRBJ2-1	TRBD2
CASSVGQRTYEQYF	.	TRBV9	TRBJ2-7	.
CAWSVRFDQPQHF	few	TRBV30	TRBJ1-5	.
CASRRDRGNSPLHF	.	TRBV12-3/TRBV12-4	TRBJ1-6	TRBD1
CASSQGRDSPLHF	.	TRBV4-1	TRBJ1-6	.
CASISNTEAFF	once	TRBV6-1	TRBJ1-1	.
CSAAPTARGDEQYF	few	TRBV20-1	TRBJ2-7	.
CSARNPDQPQHF	.	TRBV20-1	TRBJ1-5	.
CASTPTGERRNEQFF	few	TRBV27	TRBJ2-1	TRBD1
CASSFSGLDEQYF	.	TRBV12-3/TRBV12-4	TRBJ2-7	.
CASRGLAANEQFF	few	TRBV6-2/TRBV6-3	TRBJ2-1	TRBD2
CSVVRQGRTEAFF	.	TRBV29-1	TRBJ1-1	TRBD1
CASSSGTIYNEQFF	few	TRBV5-1	TRBJ2-1	TRBD2
CSARVGSGSPLHF	.	TRBV20-1	TRBJ1-6	.
CASSPDFQGSYEQYF	few	TRBV5-1	TRBJ2-7	.
CSANGASNQPQHF	few	TRBV20-1	TRBJ1-5	.
CASSLVGSRGQETQYF	many	TRBV7-2	TRBJ2-5	TRBD2
CSAKEQDWDEKLFF	many	TRBV20-1	TRBJ1-4	.
CAISESGAGTGELFF	.	TRBV10-3	TRBJ2-2	.
CASSRQGEREKLFF	.	TRBV7-9	TRBJ1-4	TRBD1
CASWHSGNTIYF	few	TRBV18	TRBJ1-3	.
CASSYSGRGSNQPQHF	.	TRBV6-2/TRBV6-3	TRBJ1-5	.
CASSLAEGTGELFF	.	TRBV5-1	TRBJ2-2	.
CASSWTGNGNTEAFF	.	TRBV12-3/TRBV12-4	TRBJ1-1	TRBD1
CASSLPSGRVTGELFF	.	TRBV7-2	TRBJ2-2	TRBD2
CASSQEGAEAFF	.	TRBV4-3	TRBJ1-1	.
CASSSSRGNSNNEQFF	.	TRBV7-9	TRBJ2-1	.
CASSVVTGSPNEQFF	.	TRBV9	TRBJ2-1	TRBD1
CSARNVGSRSDTQYF	few	TRBV20-1	TRBJ2-3	.
CSARVGGLANNEQFF	few	TRBV20-1	TRBJ2-1	.
CASSPGDDSYEQYF	many	TRBV5-1	TRBJ2-7	.
CAIRDPPSGPLDYGYTF	.	TRBV10-3	TRBJ1-2	.
CATSDGDAAANYGYTF	few	TRBV24-1	TRBJ1-2	.